This T cell receptor beta chain emerged from a study of blood T cell repertoires in COVID-19. Assay used: immunoSEQ multiplex PCR; TCRdb lists only in-frame clones, some missing. In the table there are 95,000 to 110,000 clones, 65% to 90% of which are singletons. This clonotype originated in a man between 60 and 70 years old with acute or convalescent COVID-19. The specimen was peripheral blood.

In nucleotides, the CDR3 is TGTGCCAGCAACATGGGAGGGGATGGAAGCAATCAGCCCCAGCATTTT. Amino acid sequence: CASNMGGDGSNQPQHF. This sequence joins TRBV28 and TRBJ1-5; D is possibly TRBD1 (5 bases). CDR3 length: 16 residues. The V end was cut by 7 bases, the J end by 1 base, with 17 bases between. Looked up from germline, CDR1 is MDHEN and CDR2 is SYDVKM. Combining the CDR3 with reference TRBV28 and TRBJ1-5 gives the whole variable domain DVKVTQSSRYLVKRTGEKVFLECVQDMDHENMFWYRQDPGLGLRLIYFSYDVKMKEKGDIPEGYSVSREKKERFSLILESASTNQTSMYLCASNMGGDGSNQPQHFGDGTRLSIL.